This T cell receptor (beta chain) emerged from a study of T cells after yellow fever vaccination. Study conclusions and caveats: Clones that expanded after primary vaccination mostly reappeared after the booster (96% CD4, 88% CD8). The study found a weaker secondary response that peaked faster, day 5 versus 15. Abundant clonotypes from the bulk population could contaminate FACS-sorted repertoires.

Germline trimming cut 3 bases from V and 7 bases from J; bases unmatched to any gene: 18. Germline CDR1 is DFQATT and CDR2 is SNEGSKA (reference sequence). The CDR3 totals 18 residues. A word on this clonotype: Antigen unknown.

UMIs were added to TCR cDNA along with a universal primer site when it was made by 5'RACE template switching. TCRdb processed the 5' RACE reads anew with MiXCR; each CDR3 protein has one entry. The repertoire has hundreds of thousands of distinct CDR3 sequences, around an eighth of them found once; the top ten carry 14% to 15%. The chain has TRBV20-1 and TRBJ1-5, with 10 positions matching TRBD1. The sample was PBMCs, taken on the day of the yellow fever booster vaccination. This receptor was identified in a man aged 30 to 45 who received the YFV17D yellow fever vaccine. CDR3 nucleotides: TGCAGTGCTAGCGCCCGACAGGGGGCGACCCTAAGGGGCCAGCCCCAGCATTTT. Translation gives CSASARQGATLRGQPQHF.